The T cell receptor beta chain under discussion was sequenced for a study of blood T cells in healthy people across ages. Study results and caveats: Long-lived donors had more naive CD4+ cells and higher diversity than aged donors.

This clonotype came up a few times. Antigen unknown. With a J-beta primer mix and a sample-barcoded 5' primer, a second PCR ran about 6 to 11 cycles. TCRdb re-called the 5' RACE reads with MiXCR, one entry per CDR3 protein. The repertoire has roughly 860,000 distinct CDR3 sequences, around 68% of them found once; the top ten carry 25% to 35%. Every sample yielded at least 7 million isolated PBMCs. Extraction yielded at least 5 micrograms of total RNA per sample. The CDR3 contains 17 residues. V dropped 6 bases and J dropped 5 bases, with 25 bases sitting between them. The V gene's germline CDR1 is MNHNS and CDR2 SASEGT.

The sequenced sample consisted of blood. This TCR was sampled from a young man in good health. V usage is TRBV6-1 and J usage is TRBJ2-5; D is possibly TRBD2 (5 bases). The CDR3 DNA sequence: TGTGCCAGCAGGAGAACCTTCGCGGACTCAAGTATGGAGACCCAGTACTTC. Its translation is CASRRTFADSSMETQYF.